The entry that follows covers one TCR beta chain sequence. Its antigen is not yet known. Base qualities are not provided; no much larger clone lies one nucleotide away. Enrolling through a virtual design, the prospective study's participants ranged in age from about 18 to 89 years and lived across about two dozen United States geographic areas. In the prospective study, cohorts were assigned on the basis of participant-reported clinical history obtained from a screening survey and a study questionnaire. Exposed participants were defined as having been in contact with someone with a PCR-confirmed or clinician-diagnosed COVID-19 case within 2 weeks of study entry. In the prospective study, whole blood, serum and a nasopharyngeal or oropharyngeal swab were collected from each participant by mobile phlebotomists. Additional blood draws and questionnaires over a 2-month period could optionally be provided by prospective study participants. Before DNA extraction, blood samples from the prospective study were shipped at room temperature or frozen.

This sample was included in a study of blood T cell repertoires in COVID-19 (dated by TCRdb to 2018 to 2021). Regarding the study in general: The collaborator samples originated in the United States, Italy and Spain and spanned the acute and convalescent phases of COVID-19. A de-identified subject ID, COVID-19 status, age in years and sex were almost always included in the sample metadata. Samples came from the ongoing ImmuneRACE study (first 160 participants) plus 1,254 subjects from 6 global collaborators. Subjects who had been exposed to COVID-19, were actively infected with it, or had recovered from it provided the deeply sampled blood TCRbeta repertoires that made up the dataset. The prospective study material was composed of cDNA or gDNA derived from T cells, B-cell-depleted T cells, or PBMCs. Where available, HLA class I and class II types were taken from metadata supplied by the sample provider and were not determined by assay-based typing. The repertoires were released in a freely available public database meant as a resource for research on the immune response to SARS-CoV-2. Paper-wide results and their limitations: How much clinical and demographic metadata was included differed by source and by participant, and the metadata was provided uncurated.

The immunoSEQ Assay, a bias-controlled multiplex PCR, was used to amplify TCRbeta CDR3 regions from genomic DNA. As for how the authors treated the data: Within the assay, amplification of reference gene primers was used to estimate how many nucleated cells each sample contained. To quantify the absolute abundance of each unique TCRbeta CDR3 rearrangement, sequence reads were collapsed and filtered. For each sample, productive Simpson clonality was calculated as the square root of Simpson's diversity index across productive rearrangements. TCRdb took over this immuneACCESS table, retaining in-frame rearrangements with V and J assigned. Such tables are incomplete; in checked studies, under half of the missing clones stem from an unresolved V gene, and the remainder is unexplained. The V and J calls and the clone size are those of that table, but D and trimming were determined from the DNA. Counted in this sample were roughly 240,000 clones; just under 90% of them appeared once. Of the sample, roughly 0.95% falls within the top ten clones.

The clonotype originates from a man in his fifties who had been exposed to COVID-19. Sequencing was performed on PBMCs or T cells enriched from blood (not recorded which).

In nucleotide form, the sequence is TGCGCCAGCAGTAGACGACTAATAGATACGCAGTATTTT. Its translation reads: CASSRRLIDTQYF. The sequence links TRBV10-1 to TRBJ2-3; the D gene is perhaps TRBD2, on 5 matching bases. Counted from cysteine to phenylalanine, this CDR3 has 13 amino acids. Only the CDR3 part of the read is kept: 39 bases, read in frame from the first base. CDR1 and CDR2 are drawn from the germline V gene (reference sequence): WNHNN, SYGVQD. At the junction V is shortened by 5 bases and J by 5 bases, with 11 bases in between.